The next 24 T cell receptor beta chains were all read from a single sample in a study of CD8+ T cells in alopecia areata. RNA was isolated and reverse transcribed to cDNA, the sequencing template. Produced via immunoSEQ multiplex PCR; TCRdb's table is partial and in-frame only. This sample yields over 90,000 clones, of which approximately 90% are seen a single time; around 10% belongs to the top ten. This sample's treatment: oral pan-JAK inhibitor, 5-10 mg twice daily. The specimen comprised CD8+ T cells sorted from blood, sampled at week 34, from a patient treated with tofacitinib. These receptors were taken from a human donor with alopecia areata.

The chain employs TRBV7-6 and TRBJ2-3; D not certain. Germline values: CDR1 SGHVS, CDR2 FNYEAQ. V was clipped by 1 base and J by 10 bases, with 18 bases between them. This CDR3 has 15 residues. The CDR3 here is CASSLGDLSVPPQYF. The CDR3 DNA reads as TGTGCCAGCAGCTTAGGAGATTTGTCCGTACCTCCGCAGTATTTT.

V is TRBV2 and J is TRBJ2-6; D gene ambiguous. Germline CDR1 SNHLY, CDR2 FYNNEI. The CDR3 is 16 residues long. With 10 bases removed from V and 0 bases from J, the gap between germline ends came to 16 bases. CDR3 DNA sequence: TGTGCCAACCTGGGAAGAGTAAGCTCTGGGGCCAACGTCCTGACTTTC. It codes for CANLGRVSSGANVLTF.

This clone has a single count. The chain couples TRBV20-1 to TRBJ2-1, with D possibly TRBD2 on 6 matching bases. The CDR3 runs to 11 residues. V was shortened by 5 bases and J by 7 bases, with 9 bases between the two germline ends. Per the germline V gene, CDR1 is DFQATT and CDR2 is SNEGSKA (reference sequence). CDR3 residues: CSAGTLNEQFF. In DNA, the CDR3 is TGCAGTGCTGGGACTTTAAATGAGCAGTTCTTC.

Note on this clone: Other DNA sequences in the same sample also yield this CDR3. V and J are TRBV5-1 and TRBJ2-7; the D is unclear. V lost 5 bases to trimming and J lost 0 bases, with 9 bases between them. The germline V gene encodes CDR1 SGHRS and CDR2 YFSETQ. The CDR3 totals 13 residues. The CDR3 here is CASSLSSSYEQYF. In DNA form, the CDR3 reads TGCGCCAGCAGTCTTTCGAGCTCCTACGAGCAGTACTTC.

The rearrangement joins TRBV10-2 to TRBJ2-1, with TRBD1 matching over 7 bases. J was trimmed by 2 bases and V by 6 bases; bases with no gene match: 4. The CDR3 has 14 residues. The germline V gene encodes CDR1 WSHSY and CDR2 SAAADI. The CDR3 sequence is CASRDRVAYNEQFF. CDR3 bases: TGCGCCAGCAGAGACAGGGTAGCCTACAATGAGCAGTTCTTC.

The J gene is TRBJ2-5, the V gene TRBV9; D unresolved. Between the trimmed V and J ends, which lost 7 bases and 2 bases, there was a span of 15 bases. CDR3 length equals 14 residues. Germline CDR1 reads SGDLS; CDR2 reads YYNGEE. CDR3 protein: CASSTGSLQETQYF. CDR3 sequence (DNA): TGTGCCAGCTCAACCGGCTCCCTGCAAGAGACCCAGTACTTC.

This chain links TRBV30 with TRBJ2-7, with 11 positions matching TRBD2. The CDR3 runs to 15 residues. V gave up 2 bases and J gave up 3 bases; unmatched junction bases: 6. The germline V gene has CDR1 GTSNPN and CDR2 SVGIG (reference sequence). The chain's CDR3 is CAWSHPGTSGYEQYF. The CDR3 nucleotides are TGTGCCTGGAGTCACCCCGGGACTAGCGGCTACGAGCAGTACTTC.

The chain has TRBV9 and TRBJ1-5; 7 nucleotides align to TRBD1. In germline, CDR1 is SGDLS, CDR2 YYNGEE. This CDR3 has 14 amino acids. The V and J ends lost 3 bases and 3 bases, in that order; junction bases with no gene match: 3. The CDR3 region has the DNA TGTGCCAGCAGCGGGGACAGTACCAATCAGCCCCAGCATTTT. It encodes CASSGDSTNQPQHF. The full variable domain, with the rest looked up from reference TRBV9 and TRBJ1-5, is DSGVTQTPKHLITATGQRVTLRCSPRSGDLSVYWYQQSLDQGLQFLIQYYNGEERAKGNILERFSAQQFPDLHSELNLSSLELGDSALYFCASSGDSTNQPQHFGDGTRLSIL.

The rearrangement joins TRBV7-9 to TRBJ2-1, with D perhaps TRBD1 (5 bases). The CDR3 runs 12 residues. V was clipped by 5 bases and J by 10 bases, with 12 bases between them. Germline-derived CDR1 and CDR2 are SEHNR and FQNEAQ (reference sequence). CDR3 coding DNA: TGTGCCAGCAGCCAGGCGACAGAAGAGCAGTTCTTC. This gives the protein CASSQATEEQFF.

The genes are TRBV27 and TRBJ2-1, with no clear D. V was pared by 7 bases and J by 6 bases, with 16 bases between. The CDR3 contains 14 residues. CDR1 is MNHEY and CDR2 is SMNVEV in the germline V gene (reference sequence). CDR3 nucleotide sequence: TGTGCCAGCACGATCCTCGCATCGGGCAATGAGCAGTTCTTC. Its protein is CASTILASGNEQFF.

The chain couples TRBV7-9 to TRBJ2-2, with 13 bases aligning to TRBD2. Germline V gene data show CDR1 as SEHNR and CDR2 as FQNEAQ (reference sequence). The CDR3 sequence is 19 residues long. With 5 bases clipped from V and 5 bases from J, the junction kept 14 bases outside the gene matches. The CDR3 region has the DNA TGTGCCAGCAGCCAACCATCCGGACTAGCGGGAGTTTCTACCGGGGAGCTGTTTTTT. This gives the protein CASSQPSGLAGVSTGELFF. The full variable domain, in which reference TRBV7-9 and TRBJ2-2 provide the parts outside the CDR3, is DTGVSQNPRHKITKRGQNVTFRCDPISEHNRLYWYRQTLGQGPEFLTYFQNEAQLEKSRLLSDRFSAERPKGSFSTLEIQRTEQGDSAMYLCASSQPSGLAGVSTGELFFGEGSRLTVL.

The chain joins TRBV10-2 to TRBJ2-7; 9 positions match TRBD1. The V segment lost 11 bases and the J segment 5 bases; nucleotides outside the gene matches: 10. The CDR3 length is 13 residues. CDR1 is WSHSY and CDR2 is SAAADI in the germline V gene. As DNA, the CDR3 is TGCGCCTCCCTTTGGGGACAGGGAGACGAGCAGTACTTC. Translated: CASLWGQGDEQYF.

This clone has a single count. A much larger clone sits a single nucleotide away, making a read error possible. This chain joins TRBV5-6 and TRBJ2-2, with D possibly matching TRBD2 (5 bases). Germline V gene sequence: CDR1 SGHDT, CDR2 YYEEEE. The CDR3 has 14 residues. The V end was cut by 6 bases, the J end by 4 bases, with 13 bases between. The CDR3 protein is CASTTGVSTGELFF. DNA of the CDR3: TGTGCCAGCACAACCGGGGTAAGCACCGGGGAGCTGTTTTTT. The whole variable domain, filled in from reference TRBV5-6 and TRBJ2-2, reads DAGVTQSPTHLIKTRGQQVTLRCSPKSGHDTVSWYQQALGQGPQFIFQYYEEEERQRGNFPDRFSGHQFPNYSSELNVNALLLGDSALYLCASTTGVSTGELFFGEGSRLTVL.

The genes are TRBV7-2 and TRBJ2-1; TRBD2 might be the D (6 bases). The CDR3 has 14 residues. Trimming stripped 10 bases from V and 2 bases from J, with 15 bases between. Germline V gives CDR1 SGHTA, CDR2 FQGNSA. The CDR3 loop reads CATEGWTTYNEQFF. DNA for the CDR3: TGTGCCACGGAGGGATGGACTACCTACAATGAGCAGTTCTTC.

The J gene is TRBJ2-5, the V gene TRBV27; 9 bases fit TRBD1. Germline loops: CDR1 MNHEY, CDR2 SMNVEV (reference sequence). Trimming at V came to 6 bases and at J to 3 bases, leaving 5 bases not matched to a gene. The CDR3 loop spans 14 amino acids. The CDR3 loop reads CASSRQGGKETQYF. DNA of the CDR3: TGTGCCAGCAGCCGACAGGGGGGGAAAGAGACCCAGTACTTC.

The chain links TRBV7-9 to TRBJ2-7; D is unclear. The CDR3 is 15 residues long. Trimming took 5 bases from V and 0 from J, leaving 14 bases between them. Germline lookup yields CDR1 SEHNR and CDR2 FQNEAQ (reference sequence). In nucleotides, the CDR3 is TGTGCCAGCAGCGCCACCGGACGGATCTCCTACGAGCAGTACTTC. Its translation: CASSATGRISYEQYF. The complete variable domain, with remaining parts taken from reference TRBV7-9 and TRBJ2-7, reads DTGVSQNPRHKITKRGQNVTFRCDPISEHNRLYWYRQTLGQGPEFLTYFQNEAQLEKSRLLSDRFSAERPKGSFSTLEIQRTEQGDSAMYLCASSATGRISYEQYFGPGTRLTVT.

The chain employs TRBV29-1 and TRBJ2-3; D gene unclear. The CDR3 has 14 amino acids. Trimming removed 2 bases at V and 4 bases at J, with 13 bases between. Per the germline V gene, CDR1 is SQVTM and CDR2 is ANQGSEA. The CDR3 DNA reads TGCAGCGTTGAAACCGTCCCGTCCCCAGATACGCAGTATTTT. Translated: CSVETVPSPDTQYF.

Here the CDR3 reads CASSHYLGTAPHSNQPQHF. DNA of the CDR3: TGCGCCAGCAGTCACTACCTCGGGACGGCGCCTCACAGCAATCAGCCCCAGCATTTT. V usage is TRBV23-1 and J usage is TRBJ1-5; D is perhaps TRBD1 (5 bases). Being an ORF, TRBV23-1 has a function that is uncertain. CDR3 size: 19 residues. Between the trimmed V and J ends, which lost 3 bases and 1 base, there was a span of 22 bases.

The chain carries TRBV5-6 and TRBJ2-1; D might be TRBD1 or TRBD2, each matching 7 bases. This CDR3 has 14 residues. The V end was cut by 4 bases, the J end by 4 bases, with 12 bases between. Germline V CDR1 and CDR2: SGHDT, YYEEEE. This CDR3 reads CASSPGGQYNEQFF. CDR3 nucleotides: TGTGCCAGCAGCCCGGGGGGACAGTACAATGAGCAGTTCTTC.

The gene calls are TRBV10-1 and TRBJ2-3; D is uncertain. The CDR3 is 15 residues long. Germline V CDR1 and CDR2: WNHNN, SYGVQD (reference sequence). Trimming left V 0 bases short and J 4 bases short, with 11 bases between. The CDR3 DNA follows: TGCGCCAGCAGTGAGTCGATAGGGCGAGCAGATACGCAGTATTTT. Translating it yields CASSESIGRADTQYF.

The chain has TRBV4-1 and TRBJ2-1; TRBD1 aligns across 12 bases. Germline CDR1 is MGHRA and CDR2 is YSYEKL. The V segment lost 4 bases and the J segment 2 bases; nucleotides outside the gene matches: 6. The CDR3 is 17 amino acids. For the CDR3, the DNA is TGCGCCAGCAGCCGACCGGGACAGGGGGCGCCCTACAATGAGCAGTTCTTC. As protein: CASSRPGQGAPYNEQFF.

This clone was observed a few times. The chain combines TRBV4-1 with TRBJ1-1, with D unresolved. This CDR3 comprises 13 residues. The V gene's germline CDR1 is MGHRA and CDR2 YSYEKL. Trimming took 7 bases from V and 0 from J, leaving 9 bases between them. CDR3 protein: CASIGSLNTEAFF. DNA of the CDR3: TGCGCCAGCATAGGATCCCTGAACACTGAAGCTTTCTTT.

The V gene is TRBV6-5, the J gene TRBJ2-1; 12 bases fit TRBD2. CDR3 size: 15 residues. Germline V gene data show CDR1 as MNHEY and CDR2 as SVGAGI. The V segment lost 2 bases and the J segment 8 bases; nucleotides outside the gene matches: 4. The CDR3 protein is CASSYVTSGSDEQFF. The CDR3 DNA reads TGTGCCAGCAGTTACGTGACTAGCGGGAGCGATGAGCAGTTCTTC.

This chain uses TRBV7-9 with TRBJ2-7; D might be TRBD1 (7 bases). The CDR3 is 16 residues long. V was trimmed by 1 base and J by 6 bases, leaving 19 bases between them. Per the germline V gene, CDR1 is SEHNR and CDR2 is FQNEAQ (reference sequence). The DNA of the CDR3 is TGTGCCAGCAGCTTAGAGGCGGGACAGCCTGAGGGCGAGCAGTACTTC. Protein sequence: CASSLEAGQPEGEQYF. Together with reference TRBV7-9 and TRBJ2-7, the CDR3 gives the full variable domain: DTGVSQNPRHKITKRGQNVTFRCDPISEHNRLYWYRQTLGQGPEFLTYFQNEAQLEKSRLLSDRFSAERPKGSFSTLEIQRTEQGDSAMYLCASSLEAGQPEGEQYFGPGTRLTVT.